Listed below are T cell receptor beta chains from one sample, sequenced in a study of blood T cell repertoires in COVID-19. Assay used: immunoSEQ multiplex PCR; TCRdb lists only in-frame clones, some missing. The table has 100,000 to 120,000 clones, approximately 89% seen once; the top ten hold 5% to 6%. The specimen was peripheral blood. The receptors shown here come from an older woman with COVID-19, enrolled during active disease. CDR3s include the opening cysteine and the closing phenylalanine or tryptophan. Each record gives: J gene, D gene, clone size, V gene, CDR3 DNA, CDR3 protein. The D gene is left open where the match is weak. Not every row has a clone size; where given, it reads once, few, many or a size class.

TRBJ1-6,TRBD1,.,TRBV6-5,TGTGCCAGCAGTTTCCCGGGACAGGGATTCACCCTCCACTTT,CASSFPGQGFTLHF
TRBJ2-4,.,.,TRBV21-1,TGTGCCAGCATTTGTTGCCAGGACAGGGGAGGGAACATTCAGTACTTC,CASICCQDRGGNIQYF
TRBJ2-1,TRBD1,.,TRBV4-3,TGCGCCAGCAGCCAAGATCTTCGGCGACAGGGGGCGAACAATGAGCAGTTCTTC,CASSQDLRRQGANNEQFF
TRBJ1-1,TRBD1,once,TRBV7-9,TGTGCCAGCAGCTTAGAGGGACAGGGGGAAGCTTTCTTT,CASSLEGQGEAFF
TRBJ1-1,.,.,TRBV4-3,TGCGCCAGCAGCCCAACCGGAGGCACTGAAGCTTTCTTT,CASSPTGGTEAFF
TRBJ2-7,TRBD1,.,TRBV6-5,TGTGCCAGCAGGAAACAGGGGGACTCGTACGAGCAGTACTTC,CASRKQGDSYEQYF
TRBJ1-2,TRBD1,few,TRBV7-2,TGTGCCAGCAGCGCGATGACAGGGATTAACTATGGCTACACCTTC,CASSAMTGINYGYTF
TRBJ1-3,.,.,TRBV29-1,TGCAGCGTTCGGGAGCTCTCTGGAAACACCATATATTTT,CSVRELSGNTIYF
TRBJ2-2,TRBD1,.,TRBV5-1,TGCGCCAGCAGCTTGGCAGGACAGGGGGCGGCCGGGGAGCTGTTTTTT,CASSLAGQGAAGELFF
TRBJ2-5,.,.,TRBV5-5,TGTGCCAGCAGCTTCCCAGAGAGGGAAGAGACCCAGTACTTC,CASSFPEREETQYF
TRBJ1-5,.,.,TRBV19,TGTGCCAGTAGGGACAGCTACAATCAGCCCCAGCATTTT,CASRDSYNQPQHF
TRBJ1-2,.,few,TRBV11-2,TGTGCCAGCAGCCGAAGCATCCCAACTAACTATGGCTACACCTTC,CASSRSIPTNYGYTF
TRBJ1-5,TRBD1,.,TRBV7-6,TGTGCCAGCAGCTGCCGACAGGGGGCCCGGATCGTAAGCAATCAGCCCCAGCATTTT,CASSCRQGARIVSNQPQHF
TRBJ2-3,TRBD1,.,TRBV5-6,TGTGCCAGCAGCTTGGGGGGATCGACAGGGTTCACTTTACGACAGGGGCAGTATTTT,CASSLGGSTGFTLRQGQYF
TRBJ2-3,TRBD1,few,TRBV3-1/TRBV3-2,TGTGCCAGCAGCCAAGCACAGGGGGATCTAGATACGCAGTATTTT,CASSQAQGDLDTQYF
TRBJ1-4,TRBD1,.,TRBV6-5,TGTGCCAGCACCGAATCGGGACAGGGGTACGGAAAACTGTTTTTT,CASTESGQGYGKLFF
TRBJ2-7,.,few,TRBV20-1,TGCAGTGCTAAGGGGGCCTACGAGCAGTACTTC,CSAKGAYEQYF
TRBJ2-7,.,.,TRBV25-1,TGTGCCAGCAGTGAATTCGGGTTCTACGAGCAGTACTTC,CASSEFGFYEQYF
TRBJ2-1,TRBD2,.,TRBV11-2,TGTGCCAGCAGCCCCTTCCGCGCTAGCGGGGGGGTCAGGGAGCAGTTCTTC,CASSPFRASGGVREQFF
TRBJ1-1,.,.,TRBV7-8,TGTGCCAGCACTCTCGGACAGTTGAACACTGAAGCTTTCTTT,CASTLGQLNTEAFF
TRBJ1-2,TRBD1,.,TRBV10-3,TGTGCCATCAGTGAGGGGACAGGGAGTTCCTATGGCTACACCTTC,CAISEGTGSSYGYTF
TRBJ2-1,TRBD2,.,TRBV7-3,TGTGCCAGCAGCTTACTAGCGGTGAAATCTAATGAGCAGTTCTTC,CASSLLAVKSNEQFF
TRBJ1-2,.,.,TRBV7-9,TGTGCCAGCAGCTACCCCGGGACAACTCATATTGCTAACTATGGCTACACCTTC,CASSYPGTTHIANYGYTF
TRBJ2-5,TRBD2,.,TRBV11-2,TGTGGGCTAGCGGGGGAAGAGACCCAGTACTTC,CGLAGEETQYF
TRBJ2-7,.,.,TRBV4-1,TGCGCCAGCAGCCAAGACCACCCTAGGGGCGGCGAGCAGTACTTC,CASSQDHPRGGEQYF